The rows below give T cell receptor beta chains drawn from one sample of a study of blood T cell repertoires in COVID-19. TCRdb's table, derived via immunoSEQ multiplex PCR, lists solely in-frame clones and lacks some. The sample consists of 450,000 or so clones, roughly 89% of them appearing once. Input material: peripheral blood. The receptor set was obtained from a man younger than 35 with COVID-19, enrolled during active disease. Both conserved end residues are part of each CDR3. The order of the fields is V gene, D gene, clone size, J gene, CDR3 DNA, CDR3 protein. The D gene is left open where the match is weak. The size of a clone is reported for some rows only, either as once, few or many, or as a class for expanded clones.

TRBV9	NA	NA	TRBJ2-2	TGTGCCAGCAGCGTAGTAGCAAGGGGCGTTGCTGGCGGGGAGCTGTTTTTT	CASSVVARGVAGGELFF
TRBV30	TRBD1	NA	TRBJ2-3	TGTGCCTGGGCTCCGTGGGGACAGGGCTTGGATACGCAGTATTTT	CAWAPWGQGLDTQYF
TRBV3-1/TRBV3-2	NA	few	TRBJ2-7	TGTGCCAGCAGCCAGCAGGGAGAGCAGTACTTC	CASSQQGEQYF
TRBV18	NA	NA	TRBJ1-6	TGTGCCAGCTCACCGGGGGAGGGCGACTCACCCCTCCACTTT	CASSPGEGDSPLHF
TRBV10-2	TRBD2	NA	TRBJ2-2	TGCGCCAGCAGTGACCCGGGACTAGCAGGAACCGGGGAGCTGTTTTTT	CASSDPGLAGTGELFF
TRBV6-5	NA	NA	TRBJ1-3	TGTGCCAGCATTGGGGGGGTTACTGGAAACACCATATATTTT	CASIGGVTGNTIYF
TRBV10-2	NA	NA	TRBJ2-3	TGCGCCAGCAGTGTTCGGCAGGAGGCAGATACGCAGTATTTT	CASSVRQEADTQYF
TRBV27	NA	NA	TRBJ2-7	TGTGCCAGCAGCCCCGGGGTGGGAAAGAGCTCCTACGAGCAGTACTTC	CASSPGVGKSSYEQYF
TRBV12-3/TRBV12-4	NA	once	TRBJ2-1	TGTGCCAGCAGTTTTCGGAGCGGGAATGAGCAGTTCTTC	CASSFRSGNEQFF
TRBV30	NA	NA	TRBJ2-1	TGTGCCTGGAGCAAACGGGTCCAGATCGAGTACAATGAGCAGTTCTTC	CAWSKRVQIEYNEQFF
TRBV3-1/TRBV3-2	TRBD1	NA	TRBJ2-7	TGTGCCAGCAGCTTACAGGGGGCAACCTACGAGCAGTACTTC	CASSLQGATYEQYF
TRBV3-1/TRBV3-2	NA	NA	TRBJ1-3	TGTGCCAGCAGCCAGGCCAGCTCTGGAAACACCATATATTTT	CASSQASSGNTIYF
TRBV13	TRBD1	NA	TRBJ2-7	TGTGCCAGCAGCTCCAGGACAGGGTCCAGGGAAAGGCAGTACTTC	CASSSRTGSRERQYF
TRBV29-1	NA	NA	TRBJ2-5	TGCAGCGTTGATTTGGGGATTGGGAGGGAGACCCAGTACTTC	CSVDLGIGRETQYF
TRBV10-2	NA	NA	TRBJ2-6	TGCGCCAGCAGAGGCAGGGCACTTGCTGGGGCCAACGTCCTGACTTTC	CASRGRALAGANVLTF
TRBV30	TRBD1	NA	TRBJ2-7	TGTGCCTGGAGTCGACAGGGGGTCCCCTACGAGCAGTACTTC	CAWSRQGVPYEQYF